This T cell receptor (beta chain) was profiled in a study of post-analysis software for immune sequencing data (dated by TCRdb to the mid-2010s). Looking at the study overall: Recorded disease courses included relapsing-remitting, secondary progressive and progressive-relapsing multiple sclerosis, with some patients lacking subtype annotation. A subset of samples was prepared in parallel using single-end sample barcoding, then pooled and co-amplified after Illumina adapter ligation. Patient repertoires were compared against some twelve previously published healthy control repertoires from donors aged about 6 to 25 years.

Broad study findings and their caveats: Direct clustering with F measure showed strong co-clustering of samples prepared in the same batch, prompting a batch-effect correction. The control group was slightly older than the multiple sclerosis patient group. Multiple sclerosis patients had significantly lower normalized Chao1 diversity than controls, a result that suggests substantial peripheral T-cell clonal expansion. Roughly 5 TRBV segments, including TRBV5-6, TRBV5-1 and TRBV20-1, were significantly more frequent in patients than controls.

The protocol used for the library was PCR. Sequencing instrument: Illumina HiSeq 2500. To reduce PCR and sequencing biases, unique molecular identifiers were incorporated into the TCR beta cDNA libraries. Roughly 500,000 cDNA molecules were obtained for every 1 to 10 million input T cells, so each molecule roughly corresponded to one T cell. Patient libraries were prepared and sequenced with the same protocol used for the earlier healthy control dataset. Within a given batch, samples were prepared together, multiplexed and sequenced on the same HiSeq lane. On the study's bioinformatics: Raw barcoded reads were processed with MIGEC, discarding single-read molecular identifier groups before consensus assembly and CDR3 extraction. VDJtools was used for post-analysis of the clonotype tables, and diversity was normalized by down-sampling every dataset to the size of the smallest sample. Repertoire overlap clustering matched CDR3 amino acid but not nucleotide sequences to correct batch-related cross-sample contamination. In TCRdb, the public reads were trimmed at Q25 with fastp and aligned with MiXCR, with productive beta chains retained. All rows with the same CDR3 protein become a single entry with the most common DNA and genes. None of the V and J calls come from the authors' own analysis; TCRdb made them. Present in this sample are hundreds of thousands of distinct CDR3 sequences, approximately 60% of which were seen just once. Jointly, the top ten make up about 11% of the sample.

A remark on this clonotype: Its antigen is currently not known. The input lacks base qualities; no much larger clone sits a single base away.

TCR beta repertoires were profiled from peripheral blood of 13 young patients with multiple sclerosis to demonstrate the VDJtools post-analysis software. The multiple sclerosis patients were children and adolescents ranging in age from about 6 to 17 years. Measured from the cysteine to the phenylalanine, the CDR3 is 12 residues long. The CDR3 DNA has 36 bases and is translated from base 1. CDR1 and CDR2 were assigned from the germline V gene as SQVTM and ANQGSEA. The V and J segments used are TRBV29-1 and TRBJ2-4, with 8 middle bases fitting TRBD1. Near its end, the DNA agrees better with TRBJ2-7, so the J call may be wrong. The sequence was collected from a girl aged 2-9 years with multiple sclerosis. The sequencing sample was made of blood. The nucleotides are TGCAGCGTGGGAGGACAGGGCTACGAGCAGTACTTC. Its translation is CSVGGQGYEQYF.